This T cell receptor beta chain was identified during a study of CD8 T cells in ankylosing spondylitis. Study-wide points: Seemingly characteristic of ankylosing spondylitis blood was a TCR beta motif consisting of roughly 8 highly homologous variants. Reported data indicate significant enrichment of disease-linked clones within matched ankylosing spondylitis synovial fluid. Relatively scarce in peripheral blood, disease-linked clones were CD8+.

For this clonotype: Its specificity is unknown.

Libraries of TCR beta came from quantitative 5'-RACE with molecular barcodes. In TCRdb, the 5' RACE reads were re-called with MiXCR into one record per CDR3 protein. The sample consists of roughly 230,000 distinct CDR3 sequences, about a sixth of them appearing once. The sequence was collected from a male donor with ankylosing spondylitis or in good health (not recorded which). Sequenced sample: blood, either unsorted or a sorted T cell fraction (not recorded which).

The CDR3 sequence is CASSLEGGFLAGGHNEQFF. For the CDR3, the DNA is TGCGCCAGCAGCTTGGAGGGGGGGTTTCTAGCGGGAGGACACAATGAGCAGTTCTTC. This chain joins TRBV5-1 and TRBJ2-1; TRBD2 aligns across 11 bases. The CDR3 has 19 amino acids. The ends lost 0 bases at V and 5 bases at J; junction bases unmatched: 13. CDR1 and CDR2 (germline): SGHRS, YFSETQ.